The 29 T cell receptor beta chains reported below all come from one sample, sequenced in a study of cytomegalovirus exposure and HLA in healthy donors. A multiplex PCR was run with 60 Vbeta primers and 13 Jbeta primers. Clones were sequenced by immunoSEQ multiplex PCR, and TCRdb holds only the in-frame ones, with some missing. The sample has tens of thousands of clones; approximately 70% are singletons. Sequenced material: PBMCs. These receptors all come from a woman aged 55-75 years in good health and CMV-seropositive.

The chain's CDR3 is CASSFRDRPMGYTF. The CDR3 DNA sequence: TGTGCCAGCAGCTTCCGGGACAGGCCTATGGGCTACACCTTC. This rearrangement joins TRBV5-6 to TRBJ1-2; 8 bases match TRBD1. V was clipped by 2 bases and J by 8 bases; unmatched bases: 8. Germline values: CDR1 SGHDT, CDR2 YYEEEE. There are 14 residues in the CDR3.

This clone was seen a handful of times. A junction boundary mismatches the germline segment, possibly from a read error. Other DNA sequences of this sample code for an identical CDR3. This rearrangement joins TRBV5-1 to TRBJ1-5; 7 nucleotides line up with TRBD1. The germline V gene encodes CDR1 SGHRS and CDR2 YFSETQ. The CDR3 contains 15 residues. CDR3 coding DNA: TGTGCCAGCTCGATACAGGGGTATAGCAATCAGCCCCAGCATTTT. Residues: CASSIQGYSNQPQHF.

The chain carries TRBV27 and TRBJ1-1, with TRBD1 as a possible D gene (6 bases). The CDR3 contains 14 residues. Germline V gives CDR1 MNHEY, CDR2 SMNVEV (reference sequence). V dropped 8 bases and J dropped 1 base, with 14 bases sitting between them. Here the CDR3 DNA reads TGTGCCAGCGGGCTACAGGGTAGGAACACTGAAGCTTTCTTT. Amino acid sequence: CASGLQGRNTEAFF.

In DNA, the CDR3 is TGTGCCATCACCCGGGATAGCAATCAGCCCCAGCATTTT. Protein: CAITRDSNQPQHF. The chain carries TRBV10-3 and TRBJ1-5, with D unresolved. CDR1 and CDR2 from the germline V gene are ENHRY and SYGVKD. Trimming pared 7 bases from V and 0 bases from J, leaving 7 bases between. CDR3 length: 13 amino acids.

The rearrangement joins TRBV4-1 to TRBJ1-5; unclear D gene. V shed 1 base and J shed 0 bases, with 7 bases lying between them. From germline, CDR1 is MGHRA and CDR2 YSYEKL. The CDR3 contains 15 residues. The CDR3, as DNA: TGCGCCAGCAGCCAAGCCGGGTATAGCAATCAGCCCCAGCATTTT. Translating gives CASSQAGYSNQPQHF.

This sequence joins TRBV5-6 and TRBJ2-5, with TRBD2 matching 9 bases. J lost 10 bases, V lost 1 base, and 8 bases had no gene match. The germline V gene has CDR1 SGHDT and CDR2 YYEEEE. CDR3 length: 14 residues. The DNA for the CDR3 is TGTGCCAGCAGCTTGTGGGGCGGGGGGGCTCTCCAGTACTTC. Protein product: CASSLWGGGALQYF.

This clone was seen a handful of times. The CDR3 DNA reads TGTGCCAGCAGTGGGTCCGGCCTACCTGGACTAAGGACTGAAGCTTTCTTT. Its protein product is CASSGSGLPGLRTEAFF. The rearrangement joins TRBV2 to TRBJ1-1; D not resolved. Trimming shortened V by 4 bases and J by 5 bases, and 23 bases separated the two germline ends. This CDR3 spans 17 amino acids. In germline, CDR1 is SNHLY, CDR2 FYNNEI.

As to this clone: This sample also contains other DNA sequences that code for the same CDR3. The J gene is TRBJ1-1, the V gene TRBV18; D call uncertain. V lost 4 bases, J lost 1 base, and 7 bases lay in between. This CDR3 has 13 amino acids. Looked up from germline, CDR1 is KGHSH and CDR2 is LQKENI. DNA of the CDR3: TGTGCCAGCTCACTCAGCGAGAACACTGAAGCTTTCTTT. It specifies CASSLSENTEAFF.

On this clone itself: At one boundary the junction diverges from the germline segment, which might be a read error. The chain employs TRBV7-9 and TRBJ1-2; 8 bases map to TRBD1. The CDR3 is 17 amino acids. Germline V gene lookup returns CDR1 SEHNR and CDR2 FQNEAQ (reference sequence). As DNA, the CDR3 is TGTTCCAGCAGCTCAGACAGGGGTATAGGGGTGTCCTATGGCTACACCTTC. Translation: CSSSSDRGIGVSYGYTF.

The chain joins TRBV5-1 to TRBJ2-2, with 14 bases aligning to TRBD2. The germline V gene encodes CDR1 SGHRS and CDR2 YFSETQ. This CDR3 has 16 amino acids. After removal of 4 bases from V and 7 bases from J, the junction contained 6 bases not matched to a gene. Written as DNA, the CDR3 is TGCGCCAGCAGCCTGACTAGCGGGGGGGCCGGCGGGGAGCTGTTTTTT. This gives the protein CASSLTSGGAGGELFF.

This clone has only a few counts. The rearrangement joins TRBV19 to TRBJ2-7; no definite D call. The CDR3 spans 13 residues. V was trimmed by 7 bases and J by 2 bases, leaving 12 bases between them. Germline CDR1 is LNHDA and CDR2 is SQIVND (reference sequence). CDR3 amino acids: CASTPRPPYEQYF. The CDR3 bases are TGTGCCAGTACTCCGAGGCCTCCCTACGAGCAGTACTTC.

V and J are TRBV7-9 and TRBJ2-3, with TRBD1 as a possible D gene (6 bases). The length of the CDR3 is 16 residues. V was clipped by 0 bases and J by 2 bases, with 12 bases between them. Germline assignment: CDR1 SEHNR and CDR2 FQNEAQ (reference sequence). This chain's CDR3 is CASSLALGHLTDTQYF. For the CDR3, the DNA is TGTGCCAGCAGCTTAGCGTTGGGACACCTCACAGATACGCAGTATTTT.

J is TRBJ2-1 and V is TRBV9; no clear D gene. The V and J ends lost 0 bases and 0 bases respectively, with 10 bases between them. The CDR3 extends over 16 amino acids. The germline V gene has CDR1 SGDLS and CDR2 YYNGEE. CDR3 amino acids: CASSVGFRSSYNEQFF. The CDR3 DNA follows: TGTGCCAGCAGCGTAGGGTTCAGAAGCTCCTACAATGAGCAGTTCTTC. The full variable domain, rest sourced from reference TRBV9 and TRBJ2-1, is DSGVTQTPKHLITATGQRVTLRCSPRSGDLSVYWYQQSLDQGLQFLIQYYNGEERAKGNILERFSAQQFPDLHSELNLSSLELGDSALYFCASSVGFRSSYNEQFFGPGTRLTVL.

The chain is built from TRBV7-9 and TRBJ1-1; D gene unclear. Between the trimmed V and J ends, which lost 5 bases and 4 bases, there was a span of 11 bases. This CDR3 region has 13 residues. Germline-derived CDR1 and CDR2 are SEHNR and FQNEAQ (reference sequence). CDR3 DNA sequence: TGTGCCAGCAGCCCCTACAGCTCCACTGAAGCTTTCTTT. Its protein product is CASSPYSSTEAFF. The whole variable domain, filled in from reference TRBV7-9 and TRBJ1-1, reads DTGVSQNPRHKITKRGQNVTFRCDPISEHNRLYWYRQTLGQGPEFLTYFQNEAQLEKSRLLSDRFSAERPKGSFSTLEIQRTEQGDSAMYLCASSPYSSTEAFFGQGTRLTVV.

This clone turned up a few times. The V gene is TRBV4-3, the J gene TRBJ1-2; unclear D gene. CDR1 is LGHNA, CDR2 YSLEER, per germline. The CDR3 extends over 16 amino acids. V shed 0 bases and J shed 5 bases, with 16 bases lying between them. The CDR3 DNA reads as TGCGCCAGCAGCCAAGATCGGAGAGGGCTTATTTATGGCTACACCTTC. Protein product: CASSQDRRGLIYGYTF.

The J gene is TRBJ2-3, the V gene TRBV4-2; D possibly corresponds to TRBD1 (6 bases). CDR3 size: 18 residues. Germline V CDR1 and CDR2: LGHNA, YNFKEQ. Trimming left V 0 bases short and J 2 bases short, with 18 bases between. CDR3 bases: TGTGCCAGCAGCCAAGATCCGCGAAGGGGGACGGTCACAGATACGCAGTATTTT. Amino acids: CASSQDPRRGTVTDTQYF.

J is TRBJ1-2 and V is TRBV5-6; 7 bases match TRBD1. This CDR3 region has 13 residues. V lost 0 bases and J lost 6; bases outside the gene matches: 2. Germline assignment: CDR1 SGHDT and CDR2 YYEEEE. The chain's CDR3 is CASSLGGGDGYTF. CDR3 DNA sequence: TGTGCCAGCAGCTTGGGAGGGGGCGATGGCTACACCTTC.

The table lists this clone with a few counts. The junction and the germline gene differ at one end; a read error may be behind it. The rearrangement joins TRBV7-9 to TRBJ1-2; no clear D. CDR1 and CDR2 from the germline V gene are SEHNR and FQNEAQ (reference sequence). The CDR3 loop spans 12 amino acids. This chain's CDR3 is CSSSFSASGYTF. The DNA of the CDR3 is TGTTCCAGCAGCTTTTCAGCGTCTGGCTACACCTTC. Using reference TRBV7-9 and TRBJ1-2 for the parts outside the CDR3, the full variable domain is DTGVSQNPRHKITKRGQNVTFRCDPISEHNRLYWYRQTLGQGPEFLTYFQNEAQLEKSRLLSDRFSAERPKGSFSTLEIQRTEQGDSAMYLCSSSFSASGYTFGSGTRLTVV.

This clone was found a few times. This sequence joins TRBV18 and TRBJ2-7; D might be TRBD1 (6 bases). CDR1 and CDR2 (germline): KGHSH, LQKENI. Trimming removed 2 bases from V and 6 bases from J, with 14 bases in between. The CDR3 spans 14 residues. CDR3 nucleotide sequence: TGTGCCAGCTCACCAGTGGACAGTAGGGCCGAGCAGTACTTC. Its translation: CASSPVDSRAEQYF.

The chain combines TRBV9 with TRBJ2-7, with 8 bases fitting TRBD1. With V trimmed by 0 bases and J by 3 bases, 8 bases remained unmatched. CDR1 and CDR2 (germline): SGDLS, YYNGEE. The CDR3 is made up of 16 amino acids. This chain's CDR3 is CASSVVYRGAFYEQYF. In DNA form, the CDR3 reads TGTGCCAGCAGCGTAGTCTACAGGGGGGCTTTCTACGAGCAGTACTTC.

CDR3: CASSLPGEAFF. In DNA form, the CDR3 reads TGTGCCAGCAGCTTACCCGGGGAAGCTTTCTTT. The chain couples TRBV7-8 to TRBJ1-1; D gene ambiguous. The length of the CDR3 is 11 residues. The germline V gene encodes CDR1 SGHVS and CDR2 FQNEAQ. Deletions cut 2 bases from V and 8 bases from J, with 6 bases between.

This clone has a handful of counts. The chain combines TRBV6-5 with TRBJ2-7; 10 bases line up with TRBD2. The CDR3 consists of 14 residues. Germline values: CDR1 MNHEY, CDR2 SVGAGI. Germline trimming cut 8 bases from V and 2 bases from J; bases unmatched to any gene: 6. The CDR3 DNA is TGTGCCAGCCGCCCTAGCGGGGGAACCTACGAGCAGTACTTC. This encodes CASRPSGGTYEQYF.

This chain connects TRBV10-2 to TRBJ1-2; TRBD1 matches at 8 bases. V shed 5 bases and J 8 bases; nucleotides not matched to a gene: 13. The CDR3 extends over 15 amino acids. Germline V gives CDR1 WSHSY, CDR2 SAAADI. The CDR3 bases are TGCGCCAGCAGTCCTGGACAGGGCCCTTTTGGAGGCTACACCTTC. This gives the protein CASSPGQGPFGGYTF.

In this sample, this clone turned up a few times. The chain links TRBV18 to TRBJ1-2; a weak D match, TRBD1 (5 bases). Germline values: CDR1 KGHSH, CDR2 LQKENI. CDR3 length: 12 residues. V dropped 3 bases and J dropped 6 bases, with 8 bases sitting between them. CDR3 sequence reads: CASSPGGDGYTF. The CDR3 DNA follows: TGTGCCAGCTCACCTGGGGGGGATGGCTACACCTTC. The full variable domain, in which reference TRBV18 and TRBJ1-2 provide the parts outside the CDR3, is NAGVMQNPRHLVRRRGQEARLRCSPMKGHSHVYWYRQLPEEGLKFMVYLQKENIIDESGMPKERFSAEFPKEGPSILRIQQVVRGDSAAYFCASSPGGDGYTFGSGTRLTVV.

The rearrangement uses TRBV11-2 and TRBJ2-7; TRBD1 agrees at 8 bases. The CDR3 runs 15 residues. J lost 2 bases, V lost 2 bases, and 5 bases had no gene match. The V gene's germline CDR1 is SGHAT and CDR2 FQNNGV. CDR3 residues: CASSLYGTGPYEQYF. CDR3 in DNA: TGTGCCAGCAGCTTATATGGGACAGGACCCTACGAGCAGTACTTC.

The V and J genes are TRBV6-6 and TRBJ1-1, with no clear D. CDR1 MNHNY and CDR2 SVGAGI come from the germline V gene (reference sequence). V was pared by 0 bases and J by 1 base, with 3 bases between. This CDR3 contains 13 residues. The CDR3 sequence is CASSYSANTEAFF. The CDR3, as DNA: TGTGCCAGCAGTTACTCAGCGAACACTGAAGCTTTCTTT.

This clone was seen once. The chain carries TRBV18 and TRBJ1-1, with 12 nucleotides matching TRBD1. With 4 bases clipped from V and 7 bases from J, the junction kept 10 bases outside the gene matches. The CDR3 loop spans 16 amino acids. Germline lookup yields CDR1 KGHSH and CDR2 LQKENI. CDR3: CASSLGTGGGRNEAFF. CDR3 nucleotides: TGTGCCAGCTCACTGGGGACAGGGGGCGGTCGGAATGAAGCTTTCTTT.

This chain links TRBV5-1 with TRBJ1-4; D is ambiguous. CDR3 length equals 16 residues. The V end was cut by 0 bases, the J end by 2 bases, with 11 bases between. Germline CDR1 SGHRS, CDR2 YFSETQ. This chain's CDR3 is CASSLASTGTNEKLFF. DNA of the CDR3: TGCGCCAGCAGCTTGGCATCTACCGGGACTAATGAAAAACTGTTTTTT.

The rearrangement uses TRBV6-6 and TRBJ1-2; 9 bases are a match to TRBD1. This CDR3 has 16 amino acids. The V and J ends lost 6 bases and 0 bases, in that order; junction bases with no gene match: 8. Germline lookup yields CDR1 MNHNY and CDR2 SVGAGI (reference sequence). This CDR3 is CASSDTGTGPNYGYTF. The CDR3 region has the DNA TGTGCCAGCAGCGACACCGGGACAGGGCCTAACTATGGCTACACCTTC.